The 26 T cell receptor beta chains listed next were all sequenced from one sample in a study of blood T cell repertoires in COVID-19. The assay was immunoSEQ multiplex PCR, and TCRdb's table has in-frame clones only and misses some. The data show 180,000 or so clones, around nine tenths seen once. The sample consisted of peripheral blood. These receptors were taken from a man between 35 and 55 years old with acute or convalescent COVID-19.

V gene TRBV19 combines with J gene TRBJ1-2; D is possibly TRBD1 (5 bases). This CDR3 is built from 16 residues. Trimming left V 4 bases short and J 4 bases short, with 19 bases between. Germline V gene sequence: CDR1 LNHDA, CDR2 SQIVND (reference sequence). The CDR3 DNA reads as TGTGCCAGTAGTAGGGATCACGGGCCGGGGGGCTATGGCTACACCTTC. Translating gives CASSRDHGPGGYGYTF.

The V gene is TRBV5-4, the J gene TRBJ2-5; TRBD2 matches 11 bases. V was pared by 5 bases and J by 2 bases, with 5 bases of the junction left unmatched. CDR1 and CDR2 (germline): SGHNT, YYREEE (reference sequence). There are 15 residues in the CDR3. In DNA form, the CDR3 reads TGTGCCAGCAGTCCGATAGCGGGGGGGCAAGAGACCCAGTACTTC. This translates into CASSPIAGGQETQYF. Looking up the rest from reference TRBV5-4 and TRBJ2-5 gives the full variable domain: ETGVTQSPTHLIKTRGQQVTLRCSSQSGHNTVSWYQQALGQGPQFIFQYYREEENGRGNFPPRFSGLQFPNYSSELNVNALELDDSALYLCASSPIAGGQETQYFGPGTRLLVL.

The rearrangement joins TRBV5-1 to TRBJ2-1, with D possibly matching TRBD2 (5 bases). This CDR3 comprises 14 residues. CDR1 and CDR2 from the germline V gene are SGHRS and YFSETQ. V lost 0 bases, J lost 8 bases, and 12 bases lay in between. CDR3 amino acids: CASSLGGELDEQFF. In DNA form, the CDR3 reads TGCGCCAGCAGCTTGGGGGGAGAGCTGGATGAGCAGTTCTTC.

J is TRBJ1-4 and V is TRBV27; D perhaps matches TRBD1 (5 bases). There are 14 residues in the CDR3. Germline CDR1 is MNHEY and CDR2 is SMNVEV (reference sequence). The V end was cut by 3 bases, the J end by 5 bases, with 10 bases between. Here the CDR3 reads CASSLYRRNEKLFF. CDR3 sequence (DNA): TGTGCCAGCAGTTTGTACAGGCGGAATGAAAAACTGTTTTTT.

The gene calls are TRBV13 and TRBJ2-1, with TRBD2 identical over 10 bases. CDR3 size: 16 residues. Looked up from germline, CDR1 is PRHDT and CDR2 is FYEKMQ (reference sequence). The ends lost 4 bases at V and 7 bases at J; junction bases unmatched: 10. The CDR3 coding sequence is TGTGCCAGCAGCTACGTCGGGCTAGCGGGGGAGAATGAGCAGTTCTTC. Its protein product is CASSYVGLAGENEQFF.

The chain carries TRBV19 and TRBJ2-5, with D perhaps matching TRBD1 (6 bases). Germline V gene data show CDR1 as LNHDA and CDR2 as SQIVND (reference sequence). Trimming removed 1 base from V and 7 bases from J, with 19 bases in between. This CDR3 is 16 amino acids long. The CDR3 protein is CASSIVAQGTYATQYF. CDR3 in DNA: TGTGCCAGTAGTATAGTAGCCCAGGGGACATATGCGACCCAGTACTTC.

The chain joins TRBV5-4 to TRBJ2-1, with unresolved D. With 0 bases removed from V and 8 bases from J, the gap between germline ends came to 12 bases. The length of the CDR3 is 14 residues. The germline gives CDR1 SGHNT, CDR2 YYREEE (reference sequence). CDR3 nucleotides: TGTGCCAGCAGCTTGGCACAGCCCCCCCATGAGCAGTTCTTC. Amino acid sequence: CASSLAQPPHEQFF.

CDR3 sequence (DNA): TGTGCCAGCAGCTTAGATGGATCGGGGACTAATGAAAAACTGTTTTTT. This sequence encodes CASSLDGSGTNEKLFF. The rearrangement uses TRBV7-9 and TRBJ1-4; D is unclear. The V end lost 1 base, the J end lost 2 bases, and 11 bases lay between the germline ends. This CDR3 has 16 amino acids. The germline V gene has CDR1 SEHNR and CDR2 FQNEAQ (reference sequence).

CDR3 nucleotides: TGTGCCAGCAGTTCGCCGGGACTAGCGGGTTACAATGAGCAGTTCTTC. As protein: CASSSPGLAGYNEQFF. V usage is TRBV6-5 and J usage is TRBJ2-1, with 12 bases matching TRBD2. V shed 4 bases and J 4 bases; nucleotides not matched to a gene: 5. This CDR3 contains 16 residues. From germline, CDR1 is MNHEY and CDR2 SVGAGI.

The V call is TRBV28, the J call TRBJ2-1, with D possibly matching TRBD2 (6 bases). The V and J ends lost 6 bases and 4 bases respectively, with 10 bases between them. This CDR3 is built from 13 residues. Germline V gene sequence: CDR1 MDHEN, CDR2 SYDVKM. This CDR3 reads CASSRRAYNEQFF. The CDR3 coding sequence is TGTGCCAGCAGCCGGAGGGCTTACAATGAGCAGTTCTTC.

V gene TRBV5-1 combines with J gene TRBJ1-6; TRBD1 is a possible D gene (5 bases). Germline CDR1 SGHRS, CDR2 YFSETQ. The V end was cut by 0 bases, the J end by 7 bases, with 5 bases between. This CDR3 contains 13 residues. The CDR3 DNA reads TGCGCCAGCAGCTTGGAGGGGAATTCACCCCTCCACTTT. It specifies CASSLEGNSPLHF.

The rearrangement links TRBV30 to TRBJ1-2; TRBD1 agrees at 7 bases. The V gene end was trimmed by 6 bases and the J gene end by 8 bases; junction bases not matched to a gene: 12. CDR3 length: 13 amino acids. The germline V gene encodes CDR1 GTSNPN and CDR2 SVGIG (reference sequence). The CDR3 bases are TGTGCCTGTTTCGCGGACAGGTTGGGGGGCTACACCTTC. It codes for CACFADRLGGYTF.

This chain's CDR3 is CASSQDVDSKGNEQFF. CDR3 in DNA: TGCGCCAGCAGCCAAGACGTCGACAGTAAAGGGAATGAGCAGTTCTTC. The chain joins TRBV4-1 to TRBJ2-1, with a possible D match to TRBD1 (5 bases). Germline assignment: CDR1 MGHRA and CDR2 YSYEKL. Trimming took off 0 bases at V and 7 bases at J, with 16 bases between the two ends. The CDR3 spans 16 residues.

The chain links TRBV29-1 to TRBJ2-3; maybe TRBD1 (6 bases). With 0 bases removed from V and 4 bases from J, the gap between germline ends came to 17 bases. The CDR3 loop spans 16 amino acids. Germline-derived CDR1 and CDR2 are SQVTM and ANQGSEA. CDR3 in DNA: TGCAGCGTTGAAGATCCGAAAAAACAGGGCGCAGATACGCAGTATTTT. Protein sequence: CSVEDPKKQGADTQYF.

CDR3 amino acids: CASNSKIEGQISGANVLTF. CDR3 DNA: TGTGCCAGTAATTCCAAGATCGAGGGACAGATCTCTGGGGCCAACGTCCTGACTTTC. The chain links TRBV19 to TRBJ2-6, with TRBD1 matching over 7 bases. The V gene end was trimmed by 7 bases and the J gene end by 0 bases; junction bases not matched to a gene: 15. The length of the CDR3 is 19 residues. In germline, CDR1 is LNHDA, CDR2 SQIVND (reference sequence). The whole variable domain, remainder taken from reference TRBV19 and TRBJ2-6, is DGGITQSPKYLFRKEGQNVTLSCEQNLNHDAMYWYRQDPGQGLRLIYYSQIVNDFQKGDIAEGYSVSREKKESFPLTVTSAQKNPTAFYLCASNSKIEGQISGANVLTFGAGSRLTVL.

This sequence joins TRBV28 and TRBJ2-7; 9 bases agree with TRBD1. The V segment lost 7 bases and the J segment 2 bases; nucleotides outside the gene matches: 3. This CDR3 has 13 amino acids. Germline values: CDR1 MDHEN, CDR2 SYDVKM. CDR3 DNA sequence: TGTGCCAGCACGGGGACAGGGACCTACGAGCAGTACTTC. Its protein is CASTGTGTYEQYF.

In its sample, this clone was seen a few times. This chain uses TRBV7-9 with TRBJ1-1, with TRBD1 as a possible D gene (5 bases). Germline CDR1 and CDR2: SEHNR and FQNEAQ (reference sequence). This CDR3 is built from 13 residues. The V end was cut by 3 bases, the J end by 4 bases, with 9 bases between. CDR3 residues: CASSFPGGTEAFF. The CDR3 region has the DNA TGTGCCAGCAGCTTCCCCGGGGGCACTGAAGCTTTCTTT.

This clone has just one count. J is TRBJ1-6 and V is TRBV14, with D possibly matching TRBD1 (5 bases). CDR1 and CDR2 (germline): SGHDN, FVKESK. The CDR3 runs to 19 residues. Trimming removed 0 bases at V and 7 bases at J, with 22 bases between. The CDR3 sequence: CASSQDPLHLTDKNSPLHF. DNA of the CDR3: TGTGCCAGCAGCCAAGATCCCCTGCACCTGACAGATAAAAATTCACCCCTCCACTTT.

The chain carries TRBV2 and TRBJ2-7, with D possibly TRBD1 on 5 matching bases. Trimming took 7 bases from V and 2 from J, leaving 12 bases between them. Germline V gene lookup returns CDR1 SNHLY and CDR2 FYNNEI. This CDR3 is 13 amino acids long. This CDR3 reads CASKQGVTYEQYF. The CDR3 DNA follows: TGTGCCAGCAAGCAGGGCGTTACCTACGAGCAGTACTTC.

This clone was counted a single time. The chain combines TRBV11-1 with TRBJ2-7; 8 bases line up with TRBD2. The V gene's germline CDR1 is SGHAT and CDR2 FQDESV (reference sequence). Germline trimming cut 6 bases from V and 2 bases from J; bases unmatched to any gene: 9. The length of the CDR3 is 15 residues. The CDR3, as DNA: TGTGCCAGCAGAACCCGGGGGGGCCCCCCCTACGAGCAGTACTTC. As protein: CASRTRGGPPYEQYF.

This chain joins TRBV3-1 (or the pseudogene TRBV3-2) and TRBJ2-1; TRBD1 matches at 7 bases. Germline V lookup: CDR1 LGHDT, CDR2 YNNKEL (reference sequence). V lost 4 bases, J lost 5 bases, and 8 bases stayed unmatched. The CDR3 totals 15 residues. CDR3 coding DNA: TGTGCCAGCAGCCTCGACAGGGTAACCCACAATGAGCAGTTCTTC. This encodes CASSLDRVTHNEQFF.

The chain links TRBV4-2 to TRBJ2-2; D possibly corresponds to TRBD2 (5 bases). Trimming shortened V by 4 bases and J by 3 bases, and 24 bases separated the two germline ends. The CDR3 extends over 19 amino acids. Germline-derived CDR1 and CDR2 are LGHNA and YNFKEQ. CDR3 coding DNA: TGTGCCAGCAGCCTGGGCGGGCTAGGGCTAGTACGGGACACCGGGGAGCTGTTTTTT. This translates into CASSLGGLGLVRDTGELFF.

The V gene is TRBV5-1, the J gene TRBJ2-2; 7 bases line up with TRBD2. Germline lookup yields CDR1 SGHRS and CDR2 YFSETQ. Trimming removed 4 bases from V and 4 bases from J; junction bases left unmatched: 10. The CDR3 contains 16 residues. CDR3 sequence reads: CASSLGLGEGTGELFF. The CDR3 DNA is TGCGCCAGCAGCCTCGGCCTTGGGGAGGGCACCGGGGAGCTGTTTTTT.

This chain joins TRBV7-3 and TRBJ2-3, with a weak D call TRBD2 (5 bases). The V end was cut by 6 bases, the J end by 4 bases, with 17 bases between. Germline V gene data show CDR1 as SGHTA and CDR2 as FQGTGA. This CDR3 spans 15 amino acids. The DNA for the CDR3 is TGTGCCAGCAGTCCAGGACTGGGAGCAGCAGATACGCAGTATTTT. It specifies CASSPGLGAADTQYF.

V and J are TRBV5-1 and TRBJ1-4; D gene uncertain. This CDR3 comprises 20 residues. The germline V and J ends were trimmed by 1 base and 3 bases, with 25 bases remaining between them. The germline gives CDR1 SGHRS, CDR2 YFSETQ. CDR3 in amino acids: CASSLTPTTVTIQANEKLFF. The CDR3 DNA sequence: TGCGCCAGCAGCTTGACTCCCACCACGGTAACGATTCAGGCTAATGAAAAACTGTTTTTT.

The J gene is TRBJ1-5, the V gene TRBV2; 10 bases fit TRBD1. The junction had 8 bases not matched to a gene; V was cut back by 4 bases and J by 5 bases. Germline V gene data show CDR1 as SNHLY and CDR2 as FYNNEI. The CDR3 runs to 16 residues. The CDR3 reads CASSGALGQGYQPQHF. DNA for the CDR3: TGTGCCAGCAGTGGGGCCTTGGGACAGGGGTATCAGCCCCAGCATTTT. Drawing the rest from reference TRBV2 and TRBJ1-5, the complete variable domain is EPEVTQTPSHQVTQMGQEVILRCVPISNHLYFYWYRQILGQKVEFLVSFYNNEISEKSEIFDDQFSVERPDGSNFTLKIRSTKLEDSAMYFCASSGALGQGYQPQHFGDGTRLSIL.